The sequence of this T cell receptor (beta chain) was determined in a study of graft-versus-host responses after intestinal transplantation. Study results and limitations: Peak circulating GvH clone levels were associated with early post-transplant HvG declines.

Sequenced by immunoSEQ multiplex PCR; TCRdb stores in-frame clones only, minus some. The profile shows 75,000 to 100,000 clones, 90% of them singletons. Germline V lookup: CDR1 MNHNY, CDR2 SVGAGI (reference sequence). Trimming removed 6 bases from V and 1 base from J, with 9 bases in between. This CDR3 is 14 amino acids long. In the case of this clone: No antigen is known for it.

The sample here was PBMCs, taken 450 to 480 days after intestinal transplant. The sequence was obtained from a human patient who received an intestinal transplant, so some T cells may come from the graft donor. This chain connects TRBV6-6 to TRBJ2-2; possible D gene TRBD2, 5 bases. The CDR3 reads CASSPTRNTGELFF. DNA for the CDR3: TGTGCCAGCAGCCCTACTAGGAACACCGGGGAGCTGTTTTTT.